A selection of T cell receptor beta chains follows, all from one sample in a study of blood T cells in healthy people across ages. Each CDR3 protein is one row after TCRdb ran MiXCR on the 5' RACE reads. The table lists 1.5 million to 2 million distinct CDR3 sequences, approximately 50% of them singletons. Sequencing used blood. All receptors derive from a woman aged 40 to 50 in good health. Each CDR3 is given with its conserved first and last residue. D genes are given only for firm matches. Clone size is not always given. Where it is, it says once, few, many or a class for expanded clones.

J gene | clone size | CDR3 length | D gene | V gene | CDR3 DNA | CDR3 protein
TRBJ2-3 | . | 16 | . | TRBV7-3 | TGTGCCAGCAGCTTAAGAAGGCCTACTCCCACAGATACGCAGTATTTT | CASSLRRPTPTDTQYF
TRBJ2-3 | few | 14 | . | TRBV9 | TGTGCCAGCAGTTGGACGGATAACACAGATACGCAGTATTTT | CASSWTDNTDTQYF
TRBJ2-5 | . | 20 | TRBD2 | TRBV18 | TGTGCCAGCTCACCATCCTCCGGGACTAGCGGGGGGTCGTACCAAGAGACCCAGTACTTC | CASSPSSGTSGGSYQETQYF
TRBJ2-7 | once | 15 | TRBD2 | TRBV7-2 | TGTGCCAGCAGCTTAAATGCGGGGGATACCTACGAGCAGTACTTC | CASSLNAGDTYEQYF
TRBJ1-2 | . | 16 | TRBD1 | TRBV27 | TGTGCCAGCAGGGTAGGCACACCAACAGGGGACTATGGCTACACCTTC | CASRVGTPTGDYGYTF
TRBJ2-5 | . | 15 | . | TRBV15 | TGTGCCACCAGCAGAGATGGAGAGCGGGTCGGGACCCAGTACTTC | CATSRDGERVGTQYF
TRBJ1-2 | . | 12 | . | TRBV7-9 | TGTACCAGCAGCAATCAGGCCTATGGCTACACCTTC | CTSSNQAYGYTF
TRBJ1-1 | . | 13 | . | TRBV9 | TGTGCCAGCAGCGGCGGGACCCACACTGAAGCTTTCTTT | CASSGGTHTEAFF
TRBJ2-3 | . | 18 | TRBD2 | TRBV3-1 | TGTGCCAGCAGCCAAGTTACCTTGGCGGGGGGAGGCACAGATACGCAGTATTTT | CASSQVTLAGGGTDTQYF
TRBJ2-1 | . | 15 | . | TRBV11-3 | TGTGCCAGCAGCTTAACCTCGAGCTCCTACAATGAGCAGTTCTTC | CASSLTSSSYNEQFF
TRBJ2-5 | once | 14 | TRBD1 | TRBV3-1 | TGTGCCAGCAGCCAACAAGACAGGGAAGAGACCCAGTACTTC | CASSQQDREETQYF
TRBJ2-3 | . | 15 | . | TRBV7-2 | TGTGCCAGCAGTCTTGATGGGAAGGTCACAGATACGCAGTATTTT | CASSLDGKVTDTQYF
TRBJ1-1 | . | 12 | . | TRBV6-6 | TGTGCCAGCAACGACGGGGGGGCAGGAGCTTTCTTT | CASNDGGAGAFF
TRBJ1-4 | once | 14 | . | TRBV6-5 | TGTGCCAGCAGTAACCCCCCAGTTGGGGAAAAACTGTTTTTT | CASSNPPVGEKLFF
TRBJ2-5 | . | 18 | . | TRBV21-1 | TGTGCCAGCAGCGCTGCACTCCCCCAACTAGCGGGGGGAGAGACCCAGTACTTC | CASSAALPQLAGGETQYF
TRBJ1-1 | once | 15 | . | TRBV11-2 | TGTGCCAGCAGACAACCCCTGACAGTGAACACTGAAGCTTTCTTT | CASRQPLTVNTEAFF
TRBJ2-1 | . | 14 | . | TRBV9 | TGTGCCAGCAGCGGGGGCGGAACAGGGCGTGAGCAGTTCTTC | CASSGGGTGREQFF
TRBJ2-1 | . | 18 | TRBD2 | TRBV7-2 | TGTGCCAGCAGCTTAGCGCGACTAGCGGGGGGCCCTTACAATGAGCAGTTCTTC | CASSLARLAGGPYNEQFF
TRBJ2-1 | few | 13 | . | TRBV19 | TGTGCCAGTATTGGAAGGGGAGGCAATGAGCAGTTCTTC | CASIGRGGNEQFF
TRBJ2-5 | . | 13 | . | TRBV7-7 | TGTGCTAGCAGCTTAGTTCAGGGGAGGACCCAGTACTTC | CASSLVQGRTQYF
TRBJ2-7 | . | 15 | TRBD1 | TRBV7-2 | TGTGCCAGCAGGCACCGGACAGGGGGCACTTACGAGCAGTACTTC | CASRHRTGGTYEQYF
TRBJ1-6 | . | 15 | TRBD1 | TRBV29-1 | TGCAGCGTTATGATCGGGACAGGATTAAATTCACCCCTCCACTTT | CSVMIGTGLNSPLHF
TRBJ1-5 | . | 16 | . | TRBV5-1 | TGCGCCAGCAGCTTGGACGGAGGGGCAACTAATCAGCCCCAGCATTTT | CASSLDGGATNQPQHF
TRBJ2-1 | . | 14 | TRBD2 | TRBV6-6 | TGTGCCAGCAGTTACGGGACTATTTTGAATGAGCAGTTCTTC | CASSYGTILNEQFF
TRBJ2-5 | once | 17 | TRBD2 | TRBV7-9 | TGTGCCAGCAGCTTAGCGGAACACCAGGTGGTCACGCGGGAGCAGTACTTC | CASSLAEHQVVTREQYF
TRBJ1-5 | . | 14 | . | TRBV28 | TGTGCCAGTAGTCTCCGGGGATTGGATCAGCCCCAGCATTTT | CASSLRGLDQPQHF
TRBJ2-6 | . | 19 | TRBD2 | TRBV6-1 | TGTGCCAGCAGCCGAGACCCTTCTGGACTAGGTGCTGGGGCCAACGTCCTGACTTTC | CASSRDPSGLGAGANVLTF
TRBJ2-7 | . | 14 | . | TRBV6-6 | TGTGCCAGCAGTTACGGGCGGAAATCCTACGAGCAGTACTTC | CASSYGRKSYEQYF
TRBJ1-6 | . | 16 | TRBD1 | TRBV4-1 | TGCGCCAGCAGGCCCGGGACAGGGGTCTATAATTCACCCCTCCACTTT | CASRPGTGVYNSPLHF
TRBJ1-1 | once | 14 | TRBD1 | TRBV7-9 | TGTGCCAGCAGCCAGCACGGACAGGACACTGAAGCTTTCTTT | CASSQHGQDTEAFF
TRBJ2-5 | few | 15 | TRBD2 | TRBV6-5 | TGTGCCAGCAGCTTTGGGGGACTAGCTGGGGAGACCCAGTACTTC | CASSFGGLAGETQYF
TRBJ2-7 | . | 18 | TRBD2 | TRBV12-3/TRBV12-4 | TGTGCCAGCAGACCGACTAGCGGGGGGCCATTATCACCCTACGAGCAGTACTTC | CASRPTSGGPLSPYEQYF
TRBJ2-5 | . | 15 | . | TRBV12-3/TRBV12-4 | TGTGCCAGCAGTCCCGCCCAGGTCGGCCAAGAGACCCAGTACTTC | CASSPAQVGQETQYF
TRBJ2-5 | few | 15 | TRBD2 | TRBV7-8 | TGTGCCAGCAGCTTACGGAGCGGGGTTGAGGGGACCCAGTACTTC | CASSLRSGVEGTQYF
TRBJ2-7 | . | 13 | . | TRBV6-1 | TGTGCCAGCAGTGGCCCCCGGGAAGGCGAGCAGTACTTC | CASSGPREGEQYF
TRBJ2-2 | . | 18 | . | TRBV24-1 | TGTGCCACCAGTGATTTGGGAGAGGGGGGCTCATTGACCGGGGAGCTGTTTTTT | CATSDLGEGGSLTGELFF
TRBJ2-1 | . | 16 | TRBD2 | TRBV12-3/TRBV12-4 | TGTGCCAGCAGTCCCCAAGCGGGGGGGGTATACAATGAGCAGTTCTTC | CASSPQAGGVYNEQFF
TRBJ2-7 | . | 11 | TRBD2 | TRBV6-1 | TGTGCCAGCAGGGGAGGGGTTGGGCAGTACTTC | CASRGGVGQYF
TRBJ2-1 | few | 13 | . | TRBV9 | TGTGCCAGCAGCGGGACAGACAACAATGAGCAGTTCTTC | CASSGTDNNEQFF
TRBJ2-5 | . | 15 | . | TRBV4-3 | TGCGCCAGCAGCCTAAGAGTGGGACCTAACAATGGGCAGTACTTC | CASSLRVGPNNGQYF
TRBJ2-1 | . | 15 | TRBD2 | TRBV7-2 | TGTGCCAGCAGCCCCCTGGGGAGGGTGGACCATGAGCAGTTCTTC | CASSPLGRVDHEQFF
TRBJ2-7 | many | 17 | TRBD2 | TRBV13 | TGTGCCAGCAGCTTAGGAGCGGGGGGGACCTATTACTACGAGCAGTACTTC | CASSLGAGGTYYYEQYF
TRBJ2-7 | few | 14 | . | TRBV6-5 | TGTGCCAGCAGTGGTGCGACGGGGACCTACGAGCAGTACTTC | CASSGATGTYEQYF
TRBJ2-1 | . | 15 | TRBD2 | TRBV10-3 | TGTGCCATCAGTGCCCCCGGGACTACGGACAATGAGCAGTTCTTC | CAISAPGTTDNEQFF
TRBJ1-5 | once | 14 | . | TRBV20-1 | TGCAGTGCTAGATACCTTGAGGACAATCAGCCCCAGCATTTT | CSARYLEDNQPQHF
TRBJ2-7 | . | 16 | TRBD1 | TRBV6-2/TRBV6-3 | TGTGCCAGCAGTTATACCGGGACAGGGTTCGCCTACGAGCAGTACTTC | CASSYTGTGFAYEQYF
TRBJ1-1 | once | 14 | . | TRBV24-1 | TGTGCCACCAGTGTTGGGGGGTTCGACGCTGAAGCTTTCTTT | CATSVGGFDAEAFF